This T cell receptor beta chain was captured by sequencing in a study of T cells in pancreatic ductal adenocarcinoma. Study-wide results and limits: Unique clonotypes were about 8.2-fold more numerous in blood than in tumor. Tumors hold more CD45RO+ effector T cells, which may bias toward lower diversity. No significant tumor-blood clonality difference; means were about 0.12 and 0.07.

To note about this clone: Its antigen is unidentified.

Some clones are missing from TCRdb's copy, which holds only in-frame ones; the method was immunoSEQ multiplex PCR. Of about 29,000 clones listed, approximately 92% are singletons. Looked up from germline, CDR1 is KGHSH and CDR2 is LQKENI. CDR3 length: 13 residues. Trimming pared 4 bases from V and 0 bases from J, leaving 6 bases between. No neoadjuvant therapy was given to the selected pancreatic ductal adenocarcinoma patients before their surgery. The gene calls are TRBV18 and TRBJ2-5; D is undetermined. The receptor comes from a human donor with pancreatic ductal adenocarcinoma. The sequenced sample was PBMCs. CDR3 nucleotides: TGTGCCAGCTCACGAGGTTACCAAGAGACCCAGTACTTC. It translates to CASSRGYQETQYF.